This T cell receptor (beta chain) appears in the sequencing data of a study of cytomegalovirus exposure and HLA in healthy donors. Study overall: Most donors, roughly 77% of 398 genotyped, fell in the Caucasian-associated ancestry cluster. Study-wide findings and caveats: The authors later linked a missense DCLRE1C variant to TCR beta V- and J-gene trimming. Clonal expansion, a later analysis showed, was greater in HLA-associated TCR beta chains than in equally common others.

It was with 60 Vbeta and 13 Jbeta primers that the PCR ran. The data were produced by immunoSEQ multiplex PCR, yet TCRdb's version contains in-frame clones alone and is incomplete. The sample records 40,000 to 45,000 clones, roughly half being singletons. To note about this clone: Its antigen is unknown.

Germline lookup yields CDR1 SGHTA and CDR2 FQGNSA. This CDR3 is built from 14 residues. Trimming took 6 bases from V and 4 from J; bases not matched to a gene: 7. The sample taken for sequencing was PBMCs. The chain joins TRBV7-2 to TRBJ1-1; 8 positions match TRBD1. This receptor was taken from a human donor in good health. The DNA of the CDR3 is TGTGCCAGCAGGCCCGACAGGGGAGGCACTGAAGCTTTCTTT. This encodes CASRPDRGGTEAFF.